Below, 27 T cell receptor beta chains from the same sample are listed, as sequenced in a study of blood T cell repertoires in COVID-19. Measured with immunoSEQ multiplex PCR; TCRdb has only the in-frame clones, and not every one. This sample carries approximately 230,000 clones, under 90% of them seen once, and the ten largest clones take 20%. The material sequenced was peripheral blood. These receptors were collected from a man aged 25-40 years with active or convalescent COVID-19.

This chain links TRBV6-2 or TRBV6-3 with TRBJ1-2, with no clear D. V was trimmed by 6 bases and J by 5 bases, leaving 22 bases between them. The CDR3 extends over 16 amino acids. Germline V gives CDR1 MNHEY, CDR2 SVGEGT. CDR3 nucleotides: TGTGCCAGCAGCCCTAACCCCGACTTGAGAAGGTATGGCTACACCTTC. Translated: CASSPNPDLRRYGYTF.

This clone was seen a few times. The V and J genes are TRBV11-1 and TRBJ2-4; D is unresolved. The V end lost 6 bases, the J end lost 0 bases, and 6 bases lay between the germline ends. The CDR3 length is 13 residues. Per germline, CDR1 SGHAT and CDR2 FQDESV (reference sequence). As DNA, the CDR3 is TGTGCCAGCAGGTGGCTAGCCAAAAACATTCAGTACTTC. It encodes CASRWLAKNIQYF.

The chain recombines TRBV5-4 with TRBJ2-7; the match to TRBD2 covers 11 bases. Germline values: CDR1 SGHNT, CDR2 YYREEE (reference sequence). The V and J ends lost 5 bases and 3 bases, in that order; junction bases with no gene match: 4. The CDR3 runs to 14 residues. DNA for the CDR3: TGTGCCAGCAGTTGGGGGACTAGCGGCTACGAGCAGTACTTC. It yields the protein CASSWGTSGYEQYF.

Concerning this clone: Other DNA variants within this sample encode the same CDR3. This rearrangement joins TRBV7-2 to TRBJ2-3; 11 nucleotides line up with TRBD2. CDR3 length equals 15 residues. Germline V gene data show CDR1 as SGHTA and CDR2 as FQGNSA. V trimming: 2 bases; J trimming: 3 bases; junction bases outside the gene matches: 1. CDR3 amino acids: CASSLRLAGTDTQYF. DNA of the CDR3: TGTGCCAGCAGCTTAAGACTAGCGGGAACAGATACGCAGTATTTT.

CDR3 amino acids: CASSQTRGTSSNEQFF. For the CDR3, the DNA is TGTGCCAGCTCACAAACCCGCGGGACTAGCAGCAATGAGCAGTTCTTC. The rearrangement uses TRBV18 and TRBJ2-1; TRBD2 matches at 9 bases. CDR1 is KGHSH and CDR2 is LQKENI in the germline V gene. Trimming removed 4 bases from V and 6 bases from J; junction bases left unmatched: 10. This CDR3 region has 16 residues.

The CDR3 region has the DNA TGTGCCAGCAGTGACATCCCCCAGGGGACGAAAAACGAGCAGTACTTC. Amino acid sequence: CASSDIPQGTKNEQYF. The J gene is TRBJ2-7, the V gene TRBV2, with a tentative D call TRBD1 (6 bases). Germline V gene sequence: CDR1 SNHLY, CDR2 FYNNEI. V was shortened by 3 bases and J by 5 bases, with 20 bases between the two germline ends. There are 16 residues in the CDR3.

V is TRBV7-2 and J is TRBJ1-4, with 7 bases aligning to TRBD1. Looked up from germline, CDR1 is SGHTA and CDR2 is FQGNSA. The CDR3 is 14 residues long. The ends lost 0 bases at V and 7 bases at J; junction bases unmatched: 2. CDR3 protein: CASSLAGQREKLFF. The CDR3 coding sequence is TGTGCCAGCAGCTTAGCGGGACAGCGTGAAAAACTGTTTTTT. The full variable domain, in which reference TRBV7-2 and TRBJ1-4 provide the parts outside the CDR3, is GAGVSQSPSNKVTEKGKDVELRCDPISGHTALYWYRQSLGQGLEFLIYFQGNSAPDKSGLPSDRFSAERTGGSVSTLTIQRTQQEDSAVYLCASSLAGQREKLFFGSGTQLSVL.

The rearrangement links TRBV7-9 to TRBJ1-2; possible D gene TRBD1, 6 bases. V was trimmed by 5 bases and J by 4 bases, leaving 11 bases between them. The CDR3 totals 13 residues. Germline-derived CDR1 and CDR2 are SEHNR and FQNEAQ (reference sequence). The CDR3 is CASSTAGAYGYTF. CDR3 nucleotide sequence: TGTGCCAGCAGCACAGCGGGGGCCTATGGCTACACCTTC.

V and J are TRBV7-9 and TRBJ2-5, with D possibly matching TRBD2 (6 bases). CDR1 SEHNR and CDR2 FQNEAQ come from the germline V gene (reference sequence). The CDR3 loop spans 13 amino acids. Trimming left V 5 bases short and J 5 bases short, with 12 bases between. CDR3 protein: CASSPAGLETQYF. CDR3 nucleotide sequence: TGTGCCAGCAGCCCGGCGGGGCTTGAGACCCAGTACTTC.

The CDR3 reads CASSSQQGYEAFF. The CDR3 nucleotides are TGTGCCAGCAGTTCCCAACAGGGGTACGAAGCTTTCTTT. The V gene is TRBV27, the J gene TRBJ1-1; TRBD1 agrees at 7 bases. V dropped 4 bases and J dropped 8; count of bases not matched to a gene: 7. The length of the CDR3 is 13 residues. Germline lookup yields CDR1 MNHEY and CDR2 SMNVEV (reference sequence).

This clone showed up just once. V usage is TRBV9 and J usage is TRBJ1-1; TRBD1 agrees at 7 bases. There are 15 residues in the CDR3. Germline V lookup: CDR1 SGDLS, CDR2 YYNGEE. J lost 1 base, V lost 4 bases, and 7 bases had no gene match. The CDR3 coding sequence is TGTGCCAGCAGCCCCCGGGGACAGCCGAACACTGAAGCTTTCTTT. This sequence encodes CASSPRGQPNTEAFF.

The genes are TRBV28 and TRBJ1-5, with a tentative D call TRBD1 (6 bases). The CDR3 runs 15 residues. Germline lookup yields CDR1 MDHEN and CDR2 SYDVKM. V dropped 8 bases and J dropped 3 bases, with 17 bases sitting between them. This CDR3 is CASCLVGAYNQPQHF. The CDR3 nucleotides are TGTGCCAGCTGCCTCGTGGGGGCCTACAATCAGCCCCAGCATTTT.

The chain has TRBV11-1 and TRBJ2-1; 8 positions match TRBD2. Germline V gene data show CDR1 as SGHAT and CDR2 as FQDESV (reference sequence). The V segment lost 5 bases and the J segment 3 bases; nucleotides outside the gene matches: 9. This CDR3 is built from 16 residues. The CDR3 loop is CASSRSGVIIYNEQFF. The DNA for the CDR3 is TGTGCCAGCAGCCGTAGCGGGGTGATAATCTACAATGAGCAGTTCTTC.

The chain couples TRBV5-1 to TRBJ2-3; TRBD1 aligns across 8 bases. With V trimmed by 5 bases and J by 5 bases, 4 bases remained unmatched. The CDR3 totals 13 residues. Germline V gene lookup returns CDR1 SGHRS and CDR2 YFSETQ. The DNA for the CDR3 is TGCGCCAGCAGTCCAGGGGGCGGAGATACGCAGTATTTT. Its translation is CASSPGGGDTQYF. The full variable domain, in which reference TRBV5-1 and TRBJ2-3 provide the parts outside the CDR3, is KAGVTQTPRYLIKTRGQQVTLSCSPISGHRSVSWYQQTPGQGLQFLFEYFSETQRNKGNFPGRFSGRQFSNSRSEMNVSTLELGDSALYLCASSPGGGDTQYFGPGTRLTVL.

The chain is built from TRBV5-1 and TRBJ2-5; 12 nucleotides agree with TRBD2. The CDR3 runs to 19 residues. V was pared by 3 bases and J by 4 bases, with 16 bases of the junction left unmatched. Germline-derived CDR1 and CDR2 are SGHRS and YFSETQ. CDR3 DNA: TGCGCCAGCAGCTCTCCCAGACTAGCGGGAGCGATGGGGGGAGAGACCCAGTACTTC. Residues: CASSSPRLAGAMGGETQYF.

The rearrangement joins TRBV5-1 to TRBJ2-1; TRBD2 agrees at 7 bases. V trimming: 7 bases; J trimming: 12 bases; junction bases outside the gene matches: 16. The germline V gene encodes CDR1 SGHRS and CDR2 YFSETQ. The CDR3 is 14 amino acids. The CDR3 spells CASGGVGLSGWQFF. The CDR3 coding sequence is TGCGCCAGCGGGGGGGTTGGCCTATCGGGATGGCAGTTCTTC.

The gene calls are TRBV4-1 and TRBJ1-3; D call uncertain. Trimming shortened V by 0 bases and J by 7 bases, and 19 bases separated the two germline ends. Germline-derived CDR1 and CDR2 are MGHRA and YSYEKL. The CDR3 sequence is 17 residues long. The CDR3 DNA is TGCGCCAGCAGCCAAGATTTCGGAGACGACCTCGCGAACACCATATATTTT. Residues: CASSQDFGDDLANTIYF.

This clone was seen a single time. This chain connects TRBV7-2 to TRBJ1-1, with D possibly TRBD1 on 6 matching bases. V gave up 4 bases and J gave up 3 bases, with 15 bases separating them. Germline V CDR1 and CDR2: SGHTA, FQGNSA. The CDR3 totals 15 residues. CDR3 bases: TGTGCCAGCAGCTCTGCGGGGGGGCGGGACACTGAAGCTTTCTTT. Its protein is CASSSAGGRDTEAFF.

J is TRBJ2-2 and V is TRBV3-1 (or the pseudogene TRBV3-2); D possibly corresponds to TRBD2 (6 bases). The CDR3 totals 15 residues. The V gene's germline CDR1 is LGHDT and CDR2 YNNKEL (reference sequence). The V end was cut by 4 bases, the J end by 5 bases, with 14 bases between. The CDR3: CASSPRDLRTGELFF. The DNA for the CDR3 is TGTGCCAGCAGCCCCCGGGACTTGAGGACCGGGGAGCTGTTTTTT.

The rearrangement links TRBV2 to TRBJ1-4, with 7 positions matching TRBD1. The CDR3 runs 14 residues. The germline gives CDR1 SNHLY, CDR2 FYNNEI. V was pared by 7 bases and J by 8 bases, with 10 bases of the junction left unmatched. The CDR3 loop reads CASKLQGLDEKLFF. For the CDR3, the DNA is TGTGCCAGCAAGCTACAGGGGCTGGACGAAAAACTGTTTTTT.

The gene calls are TRBV19 and TRBJ2-2; weak D call: TRBD1 (5 bases). With 8 bases removed from V and 5 bases from J, the gap between germline ends came to 15 bases. This CDR3 is built from 14 residues. CDR1 is LNHDA and CDR2 is SQIVND in the germline V gene (reference sequence). CDR3 loop: CASWGRAGTGELFF. The CDR3 coding sequence is TGTGCCAGTTGGGGCAGGGCAGGAACCGGGGAGCTGTTTTTT. Full variable domain (outside the CDR3, taken from reference TRBV19 and TRBJ2-2): DGGITQSPKYLFRKEGQNVTLSCEQNLNHDAMYWYRQDPGQGLRLIYYSQIVNDFQKGDIAEGYSVSREKKESFPLTVTSAQKNPTAFYLCASWGRAGTGELFFGEGSRLTVL.

The sample holds a few counts of this clone. The chain has TRBV19 and TRBJ2-5; possible D gene TRBD1, 6 bases. CDR1 and CDR2 (germline): LNHDA, SQIVND (reference sequence). The V end was cut by 9 bases, the J end by 1 base, with 12 bases between. This CDR3 is built from 13 residues. The chain's CDR3 is CASGRTAQETQYF. In nucleotides, the CDR3 is TGTGCCAGCGGAAGGACAGCCCAAGAGACCCAGTACTTC.

The chain employs TRBV5-1 and TRBJ1-3; the match to TRBD1 covers 8 bases. This CDR3 contains 17 residues. Germline V gives CDR1 SGHRS, CDR2 YFSETQ. J was trimmed by 0 bases and V by 0 bases; bases with no gene match: 5. The CDR3 loop is CASSLAGGLFSGNTIYF. CDR3 DNA: TGCGCCAGCAGCTTGGCAGGGGGCCTCTTCTCTGGAAACACCATATATTTT.

The chain recombines TRBV6-5 with TRBJ2-7, with D tentatively TRBD1 (5 bases). Trimming took off 1 base at V and 3 bases at J, with 13 bases between the two ends. This CDR3 comprises 15 residues. The germline V gene encodes CDR1 MNHEY and CDR2 SVGAGI. CDR3 in amino acids: CASSYYRGSGYEQYF. The CDR3 DNA follows: TGTGCCAGCAGTTACTATAGGGGTAGTGGCTACGAGCAGTACTTC.

V usage is TRBV3-1 (or the pseudogene TRBV3-2) and J usage is TRBJ2-7; a weak D match, TRBD1 (5 bases). CDR1 is LGHDT and CDR2 is YNNKEL in the germline V gene (reference sequence). The CDR3 runs to 15 residues. Trimming pared 0 bases from V and 2 bases from J, leaving 11 bases between. The DNA for the CDR3 is TGTGCCAGCAGCCAAGAGGGCAGGGTGCCCTACGAGCAGTACTTC. Encoded protein: CASSQEGRVPYEQYF.

Only a few counts were recorded for this clone. The V gene is TRBV5-1, the J gene TRBJ1-3; D unclear. The CDR3 has 14 residues. V dropped 5 bases and J dropped 1 base, with 10 bases sitting between them. Germline CDR1 and CDR2: SGHRS and YFSETQ. CDR3 protein: CASSHEQSGNTIYF. The CDR3 region has the DNA TGCGCCAGCAGTCACGAACAGTCTGGAAACACCATATATTTT.

The CDR3: CASSSDLSTGAAYGYTF. CDR3 DNA sequence: TGTGCCAGCAGCTCCGATCTTTCGACAGGGGCTGCCTATGGCTACACCTTC. This chain links TRBV13 with TRBJ1-2; 8 bases are a match to TRBD1. Germline CDR1 reads PRHDT; CDR2 reads FYEKMQ (reference sequence). The CDR3 is made up of 17 amino acids. Germline trimming cut 4 bases from V and 4 bases from J; bases unmatched to any gene: 14.